A single sample gave rise to the 10 T cell receptor beta chains below, sequenced in a study of T cells in Graves' hyperthyroidism and ophthalmopathy. It was RNA transcripts that yielded the amplified TCR beta CDR3 regions. First-round RT-PCR targeting the TCR CDR3 was performed with the HTBI primer set. MiXCR was run by TCRdb on the multiplex PCR reads, yielding one entry per CDR3 protein. The sample gives nearly 750,000 distinct CDR3 sequences, 30% to 40% of which show up once; roughly 31% is in the top ten. Sequenced material: blood. Receptor source: a woman aged 40 to 55 with Graves' hyperthyroidism.

The rearrangement links TRBV6-5 to TRBJ1-2; no clear D gene. The CDR3 spans 14 residues. Germline CDR1 and CDR2: MNHEY and SVGAGI. V was clipped by 2 bases and J by 7 bases, with 14 bases between them. CDR3 residues: CASSYPESLRGYTF. DNA for the CDR3: TGTGCCAGCAGTTACCCAGAATCCCTTCGTGGCTACACCTTC.

The chain recombines TRBV7-9 with TRBJ2-3; 8 nucleotides match TRBD1. This CDR3 region has 14 residues. CDR1 and CDR2 (germline): SEHNR, FQNEAQ (reference sequence). The V segment lost 5 bases and the J segment 6 bases; nucleotides outside the gene matches: 7. CDR3 region: CASSHDRGRDTQYF. The CDR3 nucleotides read TGTGCCAGCAGCCACGACAGGGGCCGGGATACGCAGTATTTT.

Turning to this clonotype: Possible read error: a much larger clone is one base away. V gene TRBV10-3 combines with J gene TRBJ1-1; possible D gene TRBD1, 5 bases. Per the germline V gene, CDR1 is ENHRY and CDR2 is SYGVKD. Trimming left V 3 bases short and J 4 bases short, with 12 bases between. The CDR3 has 14 amino acids. CDR3 bases: TGTGCCATCAGTGATAAACCGAGGGGCACTGAAGCTTTCTTT. Translated, it gives CAISDKPRGTEAFF.

The genes are TRBV6-5 and TRBJ2-7; TRBD2 matches at 16 bases. This CDR3 is built from 17 residues. Germline CDR1 reads MNHEY; CDR2 reads SVGAGI. The V segment lost 2 bases and the J segment 7 bases; nucleotides outside the gene matches: 8. The CDR3 coding sequence is TGTGCCAGCAGTTACCAAGGGACTAGCGGGGGGGCCTGGGAGCAGTACTTC. Amino acid sequence: CASSYQGTSGGAWEQYF.

This clonotype was observed a few times. This chain joins TRBV20-1 and TRBJ1-2, with D tentatively TRBD1 (5 bases). There are 14 residues in the CDR3. V was cut by 0 bases and J by 4 bases, with 12 bases left in between. Germline values: CDR1 DFQATT, CDR2 SNEGSKA (reference sequence). The DNA for the CDR3 is TGCAGTGCTAGAGATCGGGGGAGGTCCTATGGCTACACCTTC. It codes for CSARDRGRSYGYTF.

A remark on this clonotype: This CDR3 fails to terminate in the conserved phenylalanine or tryptophan, so it likely reflects a read error. The chain uses TRBV10-1 and TRBJ2-7; 10 bases are a match to TRBD2. The CDR3 sequence is 16 residues long. The J segment lost 3 bases and the V segment lost 5 bases, leaving 10 bases of the junction unmatched. Looked up from germline, CDR1 is WNHNN and CDR2 is SYGVQD (reference sequence). In nucleotides, the CDR3 is TGCGCCAGCAGTTACTCCGTAAGCGGGGGGGACTACGAGCAGTACCTC. The encoded protein is CASSYSVSGGDYEQYL.

The rearrangement links TRBV10-1 to TRBJ2-3; no firm D call. Germline assignment: CDR1 WNHNN and CDR2 SYGVQD (reference sequence). This CDR3 contains 14 residues. V lost 0 bases, J lost 2 bases, and 6 bases lay in between. This CDR3 reads CASSESVSTDTQYF. CDR3 DNA: TGCGCCAGCAGTGAGTCGGTATCCACAGATACGCAGTATTTT.

This clonotype came up many times. V usage is TRBV11-2 and J usage is TRBJ1-5, with D possibly matching TRBD1 (5 bases). The CDR3 length is 14 residues. The germline CDR1 and CDR2 sequences are SGHAT and FQNNGV. Deletions cut 3 bases from V and 2 bases from J, with 8 bases between. As DNA, the CDR3 is TGTGCCAGCAGCTTCCGGGGCGGCAATCAGCCCCAGCATTTT. It yields the protein CASSFRGGNQPQHF.

There are many counts of this clonotype. This chain connects TRBV10-3 to TRBJ2-6, with D possibly TRBD1 on 5 matching bases. V lost 11 bases and J 4 bases, leaving 15 bases between the germline ends. The germline V gene encodes CDR1 ENHRY and CDR2 SYGVKD. The CDR3 runs to 14 residues. CDR3 protein: CASHAGQGANVLTF. The CDR3 DNA is TGTGCCTCCCACGCAGGGCAAGGGGCCAACGTCCTGACTTTC.

Regarding this clonotype: A read error is likely, as this CDR3 ends without the conserved phenylalanine or tryptophan. CDR3 loop: CASSHRVGETQYL. DNA for the CDR3: TGTGCCAGCAGTCACAGGGTCGGAGAGACCCAGTACCTC. This chain uses TRBV12-3 or TRBV12-4 with TRBJ2-5, with a weak D call TRBD1 (6 bases). The CDR3 extends over 13 amino acids. V was shortened by 5 bases and J by 4 bases, with 11 bases between the two germline ends.